This record covers a single T cell receptor beta chain. Original analysis: Amplifying reference gene primers gave estimates of nucleated cell counts. Here immunoSEQ multiplex PCR was the method, and the copy in TCRdb shows in-frame clones only, minus some. The V and J calls and clone size are taken from that table; D and trimming were inferred from the DNA. The repertoire holds 200,000 to 250,000 clones, with about 80% as singletons. This entry comes from a study of blood T cell repertoires in COVID-19. Looking at the study overall: Acute-phase and convalescent COVID-19 samples originated in the United States, Italy and Spain. The analysed material was cDNA or gDNA that came from T cells, B-cell-depleted T cells, or PBMCs.

Germline V gene sequence: CDR1 SGHNT, CDR2 YYREEE (reference sequence). Losses at the gene ends were 4 bases for V and 6 bases for J; bases not matched to a gene: 6. The CDR3 is 15 residues long. The TCR comes from a woman of 80 years or more with active or convalescent COVID-19. The source material was peripheral blood. The V gene is TRBV5-4, the J gene TRBJ2-2, with TRBD1 matching 10 bases. The CDR3 sequence: CASSLGGQGSGELFF. The CDR3 DNA sequence: TGTGCCAGCAGCCTCGGGGGACAGGGGTCCGGGGAGCTGTTTTTT.